This entry features one T cell receptor (beta chain) sequence. What it binds is not known. Alongside a J-beta primer mix, a sample-barcoded 5' primer served in a second PCR lasting roughly 6 to 11 cycles. Via MiXCR, TCRdb re-called the 5' RACE reads, giving one row per CDR3 protein. The sample holds about 1.6 million distinct CDR3 sequences, about 31% seen once. Sample donors were healthy Caucasian individuals that came from Russia, aged 6 to 90. Per sample, extraction of total RNA gave at least 5.5 micrograms in every case. These data originate in a study of blood T cells in healthy people across ages. Overall study: Using template switching, researchers captured about one barcoded beta molecule for each two T cells.

Points from the study as a whole: It was the long-lived donors that had more naive CD4+ cells and higher diversity than aged donors.

This clonotype was obtained from a woman aged 25 to 39 in good health. Material for sequencing was blood.

CDR3 sequence: CASSQPTSNLVHNEQFF. CDR3 sequence (DNA): TGCGCCAGCAGCCAACCGACCTCTAACCTGGTCCACAATGAGCAGTTCTTC. This chain joins TRBV4-1 and TRBJ2-1; no clear D gene. Germline V lookup: CDR1 MGHRA, CDR2 YSYEKL. Trimming removed 2 bases at V and 5 bases at J, with 19 bases between. The CDR3 sequence is 17 residues long.